The source of this T cell receptor beta chain is a study of control samples from healthy donors and cancer patients. CDR3 length: 12 amino acids. Trimming took off 5 bases at V and 7 bases at J, with 8 bases between the two ends. Germline CDR1 and CDR2: SSHAT and FNYEAQ (reference sequence). The repertoire was sequenced with immunoSEQ multiplex PCR; TCRdb's copy has only in-frame clones and lacks some. The data contain 60,000 to 75,000 clones, around 85% of them singletons. The sample was blood. The V call is TRBV7-7, the J call TRBJ1-4; no reliable D call. This TCR was sampled from a man between 35 and 55 years old in good health. The CDR3 nucleotides read TGTGCCAGCAGCGAACGTTGTGAAAAACTGTTTTTT. Protein: CASSERCEKLFF.